Below are 13 T cell receptor beta chains sequenced from a single sample in a study of blood T cell repertoires in COVID-19 (dated by TCRdb to the early 2020s). The protocol used for the library was the immunoSEQ multiplex PCR assay. TCRdb took this table from immuneACCESS and kept in-frame rearrangements with V and J called. Such tables lack part of the clones; where checked against another copy, unresolved V genes explain under half of the gap, and the rest is unexplained. The sample yields approximately 220,000 clones; 90% were counted once. The top ten hold more than 13% of the sample. The sequenced sample consisted of PBMCs or T cells enriched from blood (not recorded which). The source of these receptors is a man aged 25-40 years who had been exposed to COVID-19.

The rearrangement uses TRBV2 and TRBJ1-2; the D gene is possibly TRBD1 (5 bases). Deletions cut 8 bases from V and 4 bases from J, with 17 bases between. The length of the CDR3 is 14 residues. The germline V gene has CDR1 SNHLY and CDR2 FYNNEI. The CDR3 region is CASERDRQGYGYTF. The CDR3 DNA is TGTGCCAGCGAGCGGGACCGACAAGGCTATGGCTACACCTTC.

The chain uses TRBV19 and TRBJ1-5; a possible D gene is TRBD1 (5 bases). This CDR3 region has 14 residues. The ends were cut back, 5 bases at V and 0 bases at J, with 8 bases in the middle. Germline V lookup: CDR1 LNHDA, CDR2 SQIVND (reference sequence). The CDR3 coding sequence is TGTGCCAGTAGTCCAGGGATTAGCAATCAGCCCCAGCATTTT. It yields the protein CASSPGISNQPQHF.

The rearrangement joins TRBV5-1 to TRBJ1-2, with 9 bases that match TRBD1. The germline gives CDR1 SGHRS, CDR2 YFSETQ. The CDR3 contains 14 residues. The junction had 6 bases not matched to a gene; V was cut back by 3 bases and J by 6 bases. The CDR3, as DNA: TGCGCCAGCAGCTCGTCTGGGACAGGGAATGGCTACACCTTC. Translation: CASSSSGTGNGYTF.

J is TRBJ1-5 and V is TRBV10-2; 9 nucleotides line up with TRBD1. The J segment lost 3 bases and the V segment lost 5 bases, leaving 5 bases of the junction unmatched. From germline, CDR1 is WSHSY and CDR2 SAAADI. There are 15 residues in the CDR3. The chain's CDR3 is CASSTQGASNQPQHF. In nucleotides, the CDR3 is TGCGCCAGCAGTACACAGGGGGCCTCCAATCAGCCCCAGCATTTT.

V gene TRBV7-9 combines with J gene TRBJ1-1; D is undetermined. This CDR3 is 14 amino acids long. V was clipped by 4 bases and J by 1 base, with 10 bases between them. Germline values: CDR1 SEHNR, CDR2 FQNEAQ (reference sequence). The CDR3 coding sequence is TGTGCCAGCAGCTACAGTCTGGGGAACACTGAAGCTTTCTTT. Protein: CASSYSLGNTEAFF. Complete variable domain (other parts from reference TRBV7-9 and TRBJ1-1): DTGVSQNPRHKITKRGQNVTFRCDPISEHNRLYWYRQTLGQGPEFLTYFQNEAQLEKSRLLSDRFSAERPKGSFSTLEIQRTEQGDSAMYLCASSYSLGNTEAFFGQGTRLTVV.

This chain links TRBV19 with TRBJ1-6; 11 positions agree with TRBD1. J was trimmed by 8 bases and V by 7 bases; bases with no gene match: 7. This CDR3 spans 15 amino acids. Germline loops: CDR1 LNHDA, CDR2 SQIVND (reference sequence). The CDR3 sequence: CASTPVGQGDSPLHF. Written as DNA, the CDR3 is TGTGCCAGTACCCCCGTGGGACAGGGGGATTCACCCCTCCACTTT.

The chain joins TRBV6-2 or TRBV6-3 to TRBJ1-2, with a weak D call TRBD1 (6 bases). The CDR3 contains 13 residues. Trimming shortened V by 4 bases and J by 7 bases, and 13 bases separated the two germline ends. Germline CDR1 reads MNHEY; CDR2 reads SVGEGT. Written as DNA, the CDR3 is TGTGCCAGCAGTTTCACGGACAGCCTTGGCTACACCTTC. Translated, it gives CASSFTDSLGYTF.

Of note for this clone: Distinct nucleotide sequences in the sample also encode this CDR3. V gene TRBV19 combines with J gene TRBJ1-5; TRBD1 is a possible D gene (6 bases). CDR1 and CDR2 from the germline V gene are LNHDA and SQIVND (reference sequence). CDR3 length: 13 amino acids. The ends were cut back, 5 bases at V and 6 bases at J, with 11 bases in the middle. Here the CDR3 reads CASSGGGGQPQHF. As DNA, the CDR3 is TGTGCCAGTAGTGGGGGGGGCGGTCAGCCCCAGCATTTT.

V usage is TRBV5-1 and J usage is TRBJ2-1, with D perhaps matching TRBD1 (6 bases). Deletions cut 3 bases from V and 9 bases from J, with 13 bases between. Per the germline V gene, CDR1 is SGHRS and CDR2 is YFSETQ. This CDR3 is built from 13 residues. The CDR3 DNA is TGCGCCAGCAGCTCCGGAAGGGGGACTGAGCAGTTCTTC. This codes for CASSSGRGTEQFF.

The chain uses TRBV3-1 (or the pseudogene TRBV3-2) and TRBJ2-3; D is uncertain. The germline gives CDR1 LGHDT, CDR2 YNNKEL (reference sequence). This CDR3 region has 11 residues. Trimming removed 10 bases at V and 3 bases at J, with 8 bases between. The CDR3 spells CATKTTDTQYF. CDR3 coding DNA: TGTGCCACCAAGACTACAGATACGCAGTATTTT.

This chain links TRBV5-1 with TRBJ2-1, with 10 nucleotides matching TRBD2. This CDR3 is built from 19 residues. Germline CDR1 is SGHRS and CDR2 is YFSETQ. J gave up 1 base and V 4 bases, and 14 bases lay outside the gene matches. For the CDR3, the DNA is TGCGCCAGCAGCAAAGGACTAGCGGAATCGTATGGGTCCTACAATGAGCAGTTCTTC. Its protein product is CASSKGLAESYGSYNEQFF.

The V and J genes are TRBV30 and TRBJ2-1; 12 bases align to TRBD2. After removal of 8 bases from V and 6 bases from J, the junction contained 8 bases not matched to a gene. CDR3 length: 14 residues. From germline, CDR1 is GTSNPN and CDR2 SVGIG (reference sequence). CDR3 sequence reads: CARRLAGGGNEQFF. CDR3 sequence (DNA): TGTGCCCGTCGCCTAGCGGGGGGGGGCAATGAGCAGTTCTTC.

This chain joins TRBV4-2 and TRBJ2-7; TRBD2 might be the D (7 bases). The germline V gene encodes CDR1 LGHNA and CDR2 YNFKEQ. The CDR3 consists of 16 residues. V was cut by 4 bases and J by 6 bases, with 22 bases left in between. The CDR3 region is CASSRNGGGAGIEQYF. CDR3 sequence (DNA): TGTGCCAGCAGCCGAAATGGAGGGGGGGCCGGGATCGAGCAGTACTTC.